This TCR beta chain originates from a study of control samples from healthy donors and cancer patients. The CDR3 runs 14 residues. The germline V gene has CDR1 MNHEY and CDR2 SVGAGI. The germline V and J ends were trimmed by 7 bases and 4 bases, with 16 bases remaining between them. Profiling relied on immunoSEQ multiplex PCR, and the TCRdb table lists in-frame clones only, not all of them. This sample carries about 31,000 clones, 94% of them seen once, and the ten largest clones take approximately 6.6%. This receptor was taken from a man in his 60s in good health. This sequence joins TRBV6-5 and TRBJ1-1; D is undetermined. The sequenced material came from blood. The CDR3 spells CASNIRGLSTEAFF. The CDR3 nucleotides read TGTGCCAGCAACATACGGGGTTTGAGCACTGAAGCTTTCTTT.